The rows below give T cell receptor beta chains drawn from one sample of a study of T cell changes during pregnancy in multiple sclerosis. Libraries were prepared by immunoSEQ multiplex PCR; TCRdb keeps only in-frame clonotypes and omits some of them. The top ten hold over 3% of the sample, which has tens of thousands of clones, 80% to 90% seen once. Specimen: CD4+ T cells from peripheral blood mononuclear cells, collected in the first trimester of pregnancy. These TCRs come from a female donor in good health, enrolled as a control in a pregnancy study. Each CDR3 is given with its conserved first and last residue. D genes are given only for firm matches. Size tells how often a clone was seen (once, few, many) or the class of an expanded clone, and some rows leave it out.

v_call	j_call	d_call	clone_size	cdr3_nt	cdr3_aa
TRBV4-1	TRBJ2-7	NA	NA	TGCGCCAGCAGCCCGAATCAGGACAGCTCCTACGAGCAGTACTTC	CASSPNQDSSYEQYF
TRBV7-2	TRBJ2-3	NA	NA	TGTGCCAGCAGCTTAGCGTCGGGGGGCGCGCAGTATTTT	CASSLASGGAQYF
TRBV18	TRBJ2-2	NA	NA	TGTGCCAGCTCACCAGAGTTTGTCAGGTCAAACACCGGGGAGCTGTTTTTT	CASSPEFVRSNTGELFF
TRBV5-6	TRBJ1-2	NA	NA	TGTGCCAGCAGTGTTACAGGGAACGAGGAACATGGCTACACCTTC	CASSVTGNEEHGYTF
TRBV27	TRBJ2-7	NA	NA	TGTGCCAGCAGTGCCTGGGGACTTTCCTACGAGCAGTACTTC	CASSAWGLSYEQYF
TRBV28	TRBJ2-1	NA	NA	TGTGCCAGCAGTAGAGGACAGCTACGCTACAATGAGCAGTTCTTC	CASSRGQLRYNEQFF
TRBV6-1	TRBJ2-2	TRBD2	NA	TGTGCCAGCAGTGAAAATCGGGGAGGGACCGGGGAGCTGTTTTTT	CASSENRGGTGELFF
TRBV27	TRBJ1-1	NA	NA	TGTGCCAGCAGTCCAGGGCTGGTAAGTTCGGGCACTGAAGCTTTCTTT	CASSPGLVSSGTEAFF
TRBV9	TRBJ2-1	TRBD2	once	TGTGCCAGCAGCGTAGGGGGAGCGGGAGTAGTGAATGAGCAGTTCTTC	CASSVGGAGVVNEQFF
TRBV28	TRBJ1-2	NA	NA	TGTGCCAGCAGCTCCTATGGCTACACCTTC	CASSSYGYTF
TRBV4-3	TRBJ2-2	NA	NA	TGCGCCAGCAGCCCACAGGTTTGGTCGAACACCGGGGAGCTGTTTTTT	CASSPQVWSNTGELFF
TRBV7-9	TRBJ1-5	TRBD1	NA	TGTGCCAGCAGCTTGGGGACAGGGAATCAGCCCCAGCATTTT	CASSLGTGNQPQHF
TRBV5-1	TRBJ2-5	TRBD1	NA	TGCGCCAGCAGCTTGAGGACAGGGGGTGGAGAGACCCAGTACTTC	CASSLRTGGGETQYF
TRBV4-3	TRBJ2-3	NA	NA	TGCGCCAGCAGCCACGGGTATGGCGGCACAGATACGCAGTATTTT	CASSHGYGGTDTQYF
TRBV19	TRBJ1-2	NA	NA	TGTGCCAGTAGTATGAGCGGGGGCTATGGCTACACCTTC	CASSMSGGYGYTF
TRBV19	TRBJ1-5	TRBD1	NA	TGTGCCAGTAGTATAAGGACAGGGCCCCAGCATTTT	CASSIRTGPQHF
TRBV10-1	TRBJ2-7	NA	few	TGCGCCAGCACTGCGCTTTCGTACGAGCAGTACTTC	CASTALSYEQYF
TRBV5-4	TRBJ2-5	TRBD2	NA	TGTGCCAGCAGCAGGACTAGCGGGGGGAAAAAAGAGACCCAGTACTTC	CASSRTSGGKKETQYF
TRBV30	TRBJ2-1	NA	NA	TGTGCCTGGAGTGTACCTAGCTCCTACAATGAGCAGTTCTTC	CAWSVPSSYNEQFF
TRBV9	TRBJ2-7	NA	NA	TGTGCCAGCAGCGTAGCAGGCAGGGACAACGAGCAGTACTTC	CASSVAGRDNEQYF
TRBV2	TRBJ1-4	NA	NA	TGTGCCAGCATGGCCCGGGGTTATGAAAAACTGTTTTTT	CASMARGYEKLFF
TRBV18	TRBJ2-5	NA	NA	TGTGCCAGCTCACTCGGCTCGGGACTGCAAGAGACCCAGTACTTC	CASSLGSGLQETQYF
TRBV5-6	TRBJ2-2	TRBD1	NA	TGTGCCAGCAGGGAGACAGGGACCGGGGAGCTGTTTTTT	CASRETGTGELFF
TRBV4-1	TRBJ2-5	NA	NA	TGCGCCAGCAGCCAAGAGTCCCAGGGTGGGGTAGAGACCCAGTACTTC	CASSQESQGGVETQYF
TRBV23-1	TRBJ2-7	TRBD1	NA	TGCGCCACCCCGAGGGCAACCGGGACAGGGATACTCGAGCAGTACTTC	CATPRATGTGILEQYF
TRBV28	TRBJ1-6	NA	NA	TGTGCCAGCAGTTCCGGGGGGAGCTCCTATAATTCACCCCTCCACTTT	CASSSGGSSYNSPLHF
TRBV5-1	TRBJ2-7	NA	NA	TGCGCCAGCAGCCCTACTAGTACGGCCTCCTACGAGCAGTACTTC	CASSPTSTASYEQYF
TRBV5-4	TRBJ2-7	TRBD2	NA	TGTGCCAGCAGTTACAGACTAGCGGGGGGATTTTACGAGCAGTACTTC	CASSYRLAGGFYEQYF
TRBV9	TRBJ2-3	TRBD2	NA	TGTGCCAGCACCCCCCTAGCGGGAGGAACAGATACGCAGTATTTT	CASTPLAGGTDTQYF
TRBV20-1	TRBJ2-1	NA	NA	TGCAGTGCTGTATACAATGAGCAGTTCTTC	CSAVYNEQFF
TRBV6-1	TRBJ1-6	NA	NA	TGTGCCAGCAGTGAAATACTGAATAATTCACCCCTCCACTTT	CASSEILNNSPLHF
TRBV7-9	TRBJ1-2	TRBD1	NA	TGTGCCAGCCGCGGGGACAGGGGGAAGGGGGGCTACACCTTC	CASRGDRGKGGYTF
TRBV28	TRBJ1-1	TRBD1	NA	TGTGCCAGCACCCTAACAGGGGCGAACACTGAAGCTTTCTTT	CASTLTGANTEAFF
TRBV19	TRBJ1-1	TRBD1	NA	TGTGCCAGTAGTATCCAGACAGGGTCGGTGAACACTGAAGCTTTCTTT	CASSIQTGSVNTEAFF
TRBV5-1	TRBJ2-3	NA	NA	TGCGCCAGCAGCTCGGACGGGCGCTGGTATGGGGCTAGCACAGATACGCAGTATTTT	CASSSDGRWYGASTDTQYF
TRBV6-5	TRBJ2-1	NA	once	TGTGCCAGCAGCTCGGGACTCCTCTACAATGAGCAGTTCTTC	CASSSGLLYNEQFF
TRBV25-1	TRBJ1-2	NA	NA	TGTGCCAGCAGTGATCCGGTCGAAGGCGGAGGGGGCTACACCTTC	CASSDPVEGGGGYTF
TRBV7-9	TRBJ2-3	TRBD2	few	TGTGCCAGCAGCTTAGGGACTAGCGGAAACACAGATACGCAGTATTTT	CASSLGTSGNTDTQYF
TRBV6-4	TRBJ1-2	TRBD1	NA	TGTGCCAGCCGAACCGAAAGACAGGGGGCGGGACGTGGCTACACCTTC	CASRTERQGAGRGYTF
TRBV7-8	TRBJ2-5	TRBD2	NA	TGTGCCAGCAGCTTAGGGTCGGCGGGAGTATTAGAGACCCAGTACTTC	CASSLGSAGVLETQYF
TRBV7-2	TRBJ2-1	NA	NA	TGTGCCAGCAGCTTTCGTTGGGCGGGGGCCTTCGGGTACAATGAGCAGTTCTTC	CASSFRWAGAFGYNEQFF
TRBV5-1	TRBJ2-7	NA	NA	TGCGCCAGCAGCTTGGTCACAGGGACCTACGAGCAGTACTTC	CASSLVTGTYEQYF
TRBV11-1	TRBJ2-3	NA	NA	TGTGCCAGCACCCCGGGGACAGATACGCAGTATTTT	CASTPGTDTQYF
TRBV4-1	TRBJ2-5	NA	NA	TGCGCCAGCAGCCAAACCACGGTGCAAGAGACCCAGTACTTC	CASSQTTVQETQYF
TRBV7-2	TRBJ2-1	NA	NA	TGTGCCAGCAGCCGACCCGGGGTCCTCAACAATGAGCAGTTCTTC	CASSRPGVLNNEQFF
TRBV5-6	TRBJ1-6	NA	NA	TGTGCCAGCAAAAAGGACCGGACAGAGACTAATTCACCCCTCCACTTT	CASKKDRTETNSPLHF
TRBV23-1	TRBJ1-1	NA	few	TGCGCCAGCAGTCAATCAGTGAGGGCTGGCAGGAGGGACACTGAAGCTTTCTTT	CASSQSVRAGRRDTEAFF
TRBV28	TRBJ2-1	TRBD2	once	TGTGCCAGCATAATGGTCGGGAGGCCCTTTTACAATGAGCAGTTCTTC	CASIMVGRPFYNEQFF
TRBV19	TRBJ2-2	NA	NA	TGTGCCAGTAGTCCCGACACCGGGGAGCTGTTTTTT	CASSPDTGELFF
TRBV5-4	TRBJ2-1	NA	NA	TGTGCCAGCAGCAACTCGGTGGGAACTAGCACCTACAATGAGCAGTTCTTC	CASSNSVGTSTYNEQFF
TRBV6-1	TRBJ2-3	NA	once	TGTGCCAGCAGCGCGCCAGGGGCAACCGCGGATACGCAGTATTTT	CASSAPGATADTQYF